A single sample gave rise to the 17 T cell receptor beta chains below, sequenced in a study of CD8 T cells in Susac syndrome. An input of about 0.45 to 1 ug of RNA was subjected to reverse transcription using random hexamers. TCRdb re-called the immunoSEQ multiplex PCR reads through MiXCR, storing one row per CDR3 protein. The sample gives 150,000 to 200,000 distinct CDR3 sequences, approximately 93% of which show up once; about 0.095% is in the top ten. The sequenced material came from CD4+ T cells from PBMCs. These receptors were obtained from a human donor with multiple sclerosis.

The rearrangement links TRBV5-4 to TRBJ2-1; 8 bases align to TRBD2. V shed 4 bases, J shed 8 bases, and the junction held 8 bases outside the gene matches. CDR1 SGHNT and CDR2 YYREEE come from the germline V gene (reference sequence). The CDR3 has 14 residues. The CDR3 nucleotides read TGTGCCAGCAGCAACGGACTAGCTGCGGATGAGCAGTTCTTC. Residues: CASSNGLAADEQFF.

In nucleotides, the CDR3 is TGTGCCAGCTTAGCGGGAGGGCGATACGAGCAGTACTTC. Translating it yields CASLAGGRYEQYF. The V and J genes are TRBV28 and TRBJ2-7; TRBD2 agrees at 11 bases. Per germline, CDR1 MDHEN and CDR2 SYDVKM. The CDR3 length is 13 residues. V lost 8 bases, J lost 4 bases, and 4 bases stayed unmatched. Complete variable domain (other parts from reference TRBV28 and TRBJ2-7): DVKVTQSSRYLVKRTGEKVFLECVQDMDHENMFWYRQDPGLGLRLIYFSYDVKMKEKGDIPEGYSVSREKKERFSLILESASTNQTSMYLCASLAGGRYEQYFGPGTRLTVT.

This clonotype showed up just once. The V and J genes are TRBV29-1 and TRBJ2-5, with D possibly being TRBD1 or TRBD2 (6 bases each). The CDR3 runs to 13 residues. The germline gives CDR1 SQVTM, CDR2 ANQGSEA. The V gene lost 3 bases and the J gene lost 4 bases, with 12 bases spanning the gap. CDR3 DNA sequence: TGCAGCGTTGAGCAGGGGAGGCGAGAGACCCAGTACTTC. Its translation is CSVEQGRRETQYF. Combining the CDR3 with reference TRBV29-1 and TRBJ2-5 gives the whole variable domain SAVISQKPSRDICQRGTSLTIQCQVDSQVTMMFWYRQQPGQSLTLIATANQGSEATYESGFVIDKFPISRPNLTFSTLTVSNMSPEDSSIYLCSVEQGRRETQYFGPGTRLLVL.

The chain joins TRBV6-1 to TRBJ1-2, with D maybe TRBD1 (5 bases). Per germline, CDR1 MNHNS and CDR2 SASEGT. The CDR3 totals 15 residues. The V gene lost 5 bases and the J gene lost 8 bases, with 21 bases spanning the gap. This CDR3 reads CASSPRGTGGVGYTF. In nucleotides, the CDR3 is TGTGCCAGCAGTCCCCGGGGTACAGGAGGGGTCGGCTACACCTTC.

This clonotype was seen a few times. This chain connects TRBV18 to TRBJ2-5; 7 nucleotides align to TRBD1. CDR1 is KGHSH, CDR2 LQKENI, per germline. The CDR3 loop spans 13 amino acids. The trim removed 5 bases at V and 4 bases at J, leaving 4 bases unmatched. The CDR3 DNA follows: TGTGCCAGCTCATTAAGACAGGGAGAGACCCAGTACTTC. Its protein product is CASSLRQGETQYF.

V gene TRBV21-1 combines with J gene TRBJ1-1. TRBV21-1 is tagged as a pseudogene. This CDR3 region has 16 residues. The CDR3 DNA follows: TGTGCCAGCACCTATTCACACCGACCTCTAAACACTGAAGCTTTCTTT. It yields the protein CASTYSHRPLNTEAFF.

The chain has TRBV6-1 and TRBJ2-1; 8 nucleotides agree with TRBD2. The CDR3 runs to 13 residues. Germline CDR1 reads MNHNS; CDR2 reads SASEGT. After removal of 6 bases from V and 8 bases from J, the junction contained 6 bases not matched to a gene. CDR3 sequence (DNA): TGTGCCAGCAGACGGGAGGGCAGGCATGAGCAGTTCTTC. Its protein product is CASRREGRHEQFF.

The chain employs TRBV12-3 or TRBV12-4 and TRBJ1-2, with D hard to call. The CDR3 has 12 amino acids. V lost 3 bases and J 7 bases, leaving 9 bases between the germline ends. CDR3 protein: CASSFSGVGYTF. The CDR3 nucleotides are TGTGCCAGCAGTTTCTCGGGTGTTGGCTACACCTTC.

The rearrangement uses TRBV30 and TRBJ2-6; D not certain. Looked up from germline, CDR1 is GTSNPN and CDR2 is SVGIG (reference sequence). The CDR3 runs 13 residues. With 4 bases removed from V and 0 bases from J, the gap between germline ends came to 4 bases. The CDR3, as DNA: TGTGCCTGGACCTACTCTGGGGCCAACGTCCTGACTTTC. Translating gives CAWTYSGANVLTF.

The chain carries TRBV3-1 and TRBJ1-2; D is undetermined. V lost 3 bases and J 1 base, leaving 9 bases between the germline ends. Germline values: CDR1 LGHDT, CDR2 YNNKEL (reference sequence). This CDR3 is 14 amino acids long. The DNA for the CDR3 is TGTGCCAGCAGCCATTCGACGTTTAACTATGGCTACACCTTC. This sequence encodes CASSHSTFNYGYTF.

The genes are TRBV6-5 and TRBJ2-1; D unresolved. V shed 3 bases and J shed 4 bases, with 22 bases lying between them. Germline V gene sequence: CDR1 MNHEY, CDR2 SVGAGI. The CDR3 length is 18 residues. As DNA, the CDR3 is TGTGCCAGCAGTTATAAAGGGTTGACTGGAAGGGCATACAATGAGCAGTTCTTC. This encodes CASSYKGLTGRAYNEQFF.

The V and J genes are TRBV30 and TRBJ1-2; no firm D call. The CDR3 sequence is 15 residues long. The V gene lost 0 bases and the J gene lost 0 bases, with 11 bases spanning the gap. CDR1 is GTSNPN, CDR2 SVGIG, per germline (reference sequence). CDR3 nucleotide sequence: TGTGCCTGGAGTGTACCGACTCTAGCTAACTATGGCTACACCTTC. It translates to CAWSVPTLANYGYTF.

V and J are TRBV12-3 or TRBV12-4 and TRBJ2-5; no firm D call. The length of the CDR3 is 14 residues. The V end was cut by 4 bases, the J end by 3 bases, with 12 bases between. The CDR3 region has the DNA TGTGCCAGCAGTTATTTGAAGGGTAAAGAGACCCAGTACTTC. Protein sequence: CASSYLKGKETQYF.

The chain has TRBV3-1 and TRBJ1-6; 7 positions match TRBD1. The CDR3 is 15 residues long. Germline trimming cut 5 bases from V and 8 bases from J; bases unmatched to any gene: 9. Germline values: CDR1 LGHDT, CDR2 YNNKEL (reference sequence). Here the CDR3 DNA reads TGTGCCAGCAGCGTCACCGGGACAGCTCATTCACCCCTCCACTTT. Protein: CASSVTGTAHSPLHF.

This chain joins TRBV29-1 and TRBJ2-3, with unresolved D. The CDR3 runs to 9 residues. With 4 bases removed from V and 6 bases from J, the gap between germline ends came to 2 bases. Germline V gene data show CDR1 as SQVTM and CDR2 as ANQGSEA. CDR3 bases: TGCAGCGTTGGCGATACGCAGTATTTT. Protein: CSVGDTQYF.

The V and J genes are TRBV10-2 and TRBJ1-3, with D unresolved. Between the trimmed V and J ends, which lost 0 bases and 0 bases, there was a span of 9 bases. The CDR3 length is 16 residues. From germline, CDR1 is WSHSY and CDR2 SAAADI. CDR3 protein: CASSESFGLSGNTIYF. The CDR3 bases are TGCGCCAGCAGTGAGTCGTTCGGACTCTCTGGAAACACCATATATTTT.

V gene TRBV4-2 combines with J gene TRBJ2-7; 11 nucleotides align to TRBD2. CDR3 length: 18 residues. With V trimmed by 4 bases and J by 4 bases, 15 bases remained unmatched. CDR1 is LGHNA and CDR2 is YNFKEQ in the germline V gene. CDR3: CASSLGTSGSPSQYEQYF. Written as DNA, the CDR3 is TGTGCCAGCAGCCTAGGCACTAGCGGGAGTCCGTCTCAATACGAGCAGTACTTC.